The sample holds a few counts of the clone carrying this TCR beta chain. Its antigen remains unknown. The germline CDR1 and CDR2 sequences are DFQATT and SNEGSKA (reference sequence). There are 15 residues in the CDR3. V lost 0 bases to trimming and J lost 4 bases, with 13 bases between them. The record originates from a study of response to subunit inactivated influenza vaccine. Study-wide points: Authors proposed each seasonal influenza vaccination draws in few new T cells.

TCRdb re-analysed the RT-PCR reads in MiXCR, keeping a single row per CDR3 protein. The repertoire holds about 780,000 distinct CDR3 sequences, with around 18% as singletons. This specimen was PBMCs from blood, taken roughly 5 days after vaccination. The sequence was collected from a middle-aged man who received an inactivated influenza vaccine. This chain links TRBV20-1 with TRBJ2-1; a weak D match, TRBD2 (5 bases). CDR3 in amino acids: CSARDPNWRYNEQFF. CDR3 bases: TGCAGTGCTAGAGACCCCAATTGGAGGTACAATGAGCAGTTCTTC.